This TCR beta chain was captured in a study of T cell repertoires in cytomegalovirus infection. V lost 5 bases and J lost 1, with 11 bases in between. Per the germline V gene, CDR1 is MDHEN and CDR2 is SYDVKM. The CDR3 runs to 14 residues. TCRdb processed the reads anew with MiXCR; each CDR3 protein has one entry. In the table there are fewer than 200,000 distinct CDR3 sequences, about an eighth of which are singletons. This clonotype was picked up many times. Its antigen is unidentified. Regarding the study as a whole: The ex vivo response showed dominance by HLA-C-restricted CMV-specific TCR beta clonotypes.

The sequence was collected from a human donor in good health (CMV status not recorded). Some clones in this sample may be carry-over from other donors' samples. The rearrangement links TRBV28 to TRBJ1-1, with D tentatively TRBD1 (6 bases). The specimen was PBMCs. As DNA, the CDR3 is TGTGCCAGCAGTACCAGGACAGCGAACACTGAAGCTTTCTTT. It yields the protein CASSTRTANTEAFF.